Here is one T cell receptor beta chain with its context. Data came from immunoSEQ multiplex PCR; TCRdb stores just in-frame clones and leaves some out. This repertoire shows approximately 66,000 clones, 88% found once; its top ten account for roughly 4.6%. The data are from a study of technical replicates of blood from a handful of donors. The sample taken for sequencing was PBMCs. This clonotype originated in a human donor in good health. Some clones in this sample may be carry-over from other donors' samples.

In DNA form, the CDR3 reads TGTGCCAGCAGTGAAGACGGGACCTACGAGCAGTACTTC. Translating gives CASSEDGTYEQYF. V gene TRBV25-1 combines with J gene TRBJ2-7, with D maybe TRBD2 (5 bases). Germline V lookup: CDR1 MGHDK, CDR2 SYGVNS. The V and J ends lost 2 bases and 2 bases respectively, with 7 bases between them. This CDR3 has 13 amino acids.